Listed below are T cell receptor beta chains from one sample, sequenced in a study of blood T cell repertoires in COVID-19. TCRdb keeps only in-frame clones here, not all; method: immunoSEQ multiplex PCR. Of just under 150,000 clones listed, approximately 87% are singletons. The sample was peripheral blood. The receptors here all came from a woman aged 50 to 60 with active or convalescent COVID-19. Both conserved end residues are part of each CDR3. D genes are given only for firm matches. A row's size may be missing; if present it is once, few, many or a size class.

D gene,J gene,V gene,clone size,CDR3 protein,CDR3 DNA
.,TRBJ1-1,TRBV24-1,few,CATSDFGRAAEAFF,TGTGCCACCAGTGATTTCGGCAGGGCGGCTGAAGCTTTCTTT
TRBD1,TRBJ1-5,TRBV2,.,CASSFGTGTGLNQPQHF,TGTGCCAGCAGTTTTGGAACCGGGACAGGGCTCAATCAGCCCCAGCATTTT
TRBD1,TRBJ1-2,TRBV7-9,.,CASSAQQGVGGYTF,TGTGCCAGCAGCGCTCAGCAGGGGGTTGGTGGCTACACCTTC
.,TRBJ1-2,TRBV3-1/TRBV3-2,.,CASSQGSLQSYTF,TGTGCCAGCAGCCAAGGCAGTTTGCAAAGCTACACCTTC
.,TRBJ1-1,TRBV2,.,CASSAAPRFLNTEAFF,TGTGCCAGCAGTGCTGCCCCCAGGTTCCTGAACACTGAAGCTTTCTTT
.,TRBJ2-5,TRBV5-1,.,CASSAQGGETQYF,TGCGCCAGCAGCGCACAGGGCGGGGAGACCCAGTACTTC
.,TRBJ2-1,TRBV7-8,.,CASSLDRVNNEQFF,TGTGCCAGCAGCTTAGACAGGGTCAACAATGAGCAGTTCTTC
.,TRBJ2-2,TRBV7-6,once,CASSRGGELFF,TGTGCCAGCAGCCGGGGCGGGGAGCTGTTTTTT
.,TRBJ2-7,TRBV6-5,.,CASSWVKGKTEQYF,TGTGCCAGCAGTTGGGTCAAGGGGAAAACCGAGCAGTACTTC
.,TRBJ1-4,TRBV15,.,CATSWADEKLFF,TGTGCCACCAGTTGGGCCGATGAAAAACTGTTTTTT
TRBD1,TRBJ1-3,TRBV25-1,.,CASSEWTGALTIYF,TGTGCCAGCAGTGAATGGACAGGGGCTCTGACCATATATTTT
TRBD2,TRBJ2-1,TRBV6-2/TRBV6-3,.,CASSTLAGGLYNEQFF,TGTGCCAGCAGTACACTAGCGGGAGGACTCTACAATGAGCAGTTCTTC
.,TRBJ1-3,TRBV29-1,.,CSVYSGNTIYF,TGCAGCGTCTACTCTGGAAACACCATATATTTT
.,TRBJ1-1,TRBV4-1,.,CASSLMSTGNTEAFF,TGCGCCAGCAGCCTTATGTCGACAGGGAACACTGAAGCTTTCTTT
TRBD2,TRBJ2-1,TRBV27,.,CASSLRAGINEQFF,TGTGCCAGCAGTTTACGAGCGGGGATCAATGAGCAGTTCTTC
.,TRBJ1-2,TRBV4-3,.,CASSQDPGGGAGFLNYGYTF,TGCGCCAGCAGCCAAGATCCTGGCGGGGGCGCGGGATTTCTTAACTATGGCTACACCTTC
TRBD1,TRBJ1-5,TRBV18,.,CASSPRDREGMPQHF,TGTGCCAGCTCACCAAGGGACAGGGAGGGAATGCCCCAGCATTTT
TRBD2,TRBJ2-7,TRBV4-1,.,CASSPGLASYEQYF,TGCGCCAGCAGCCCAGGACTAGCGTCCTACGAGCAGTACTTC
TRBD2,TRBJ2-7,TRBV11-3,.,CASSLEWVAGYYEQYF,TGTGCCAGCAGCCTTGAATGGGTAGCGGGATACTACGAGCAGTACTTC
TRBD1,TRBJ2-2,TRBV6-5,.,CASGSTGGGGELFF,TGTGCCAGCGGATCGACAGGGGGAGGCGGGGAGCTGTTTTTT
.,TRBJ1-5,TRBV28,.,CASSSTGTIKPQHF,TGTGCCAGCAGCTCCACAGGTACAATCAAGCCCCAGCATTTT
.,TRBJ1-1,TRBV11-3,.,CASSLDGGNTEAFF,TGTGCCAGCAGCTTAGATGGCGGGAACACTGAAGCTTTCTTT
TRBD1,TRBJ2-7,TRBV19,.,CASSKTGTGAHEQYF,TGTGCCAGTAGTAAAACCGGGACAGGGGCCCACGAGCAGTACTTC
.,TRBJ1-1,TRBV5-4,.,CASSLARGAKNTEAFF,TGTGCCAGCAGCTTGGCCCGGGGGGCGAAGAACACTGAAGCTTTCTTT
.,TRBJ1-4,TRBV4-3,.,CASSHSLGQNEKLFF,TGCGCCAGCAGCCACTCTCTAGGACAGAATGAAAAACTGTTTTTT
TRBD1,TRBJ2-7,TRBV27,.,CASRSETGSDEQYF,TGTGCCAGCAGATCCGAGACAGGGAGCGACGAGCAGTACTTC
.,TRBJ1-4,TRBV7-2,.,CASSLGGGSNEKLFF,TGTGCCAGCAGCCTAGGGGGAGGGTCTAATGAAAAACTGTTTTTT
.,TRBJ1-1,TRBV11-2,.,CASSSKGLGYTEAFF,TGTGCCAGCAGCTCTAAGGGGCTGGGCTACACTGAAGCTTTCTTT
.,TRBJ1-3,TRBV30,many,CAWTYGGSGNTIYF,TGTGCCTGGACATACGGGGGCTCTGGAAACACCATATATTTT
.,TRBJ2-3,TRBV6-4,.,CASSEGGTDTQYF,TGTGCCAGCAGTGAAGGGGGTACAGATACGCAGTATTTT
.,TRBJ1-2,TRBV7-9,once,CASEAGYGYTF,TGTGCCAGCGAGGCGGGCTATGGCTACACCTTC
TRBD2,TRBJ2-7,TRBV28,.,CASSLDASGGGEQYF,TGTGCCAGCAGTTTAGATGCGTCGGGAGGGGGCGAGCAGTACTTC
.,TRBJ1-4,TRBV5-1,.,CASSLDGEESEKLFF,TGCGCCAGCAGCTTGGACGGAGAGGAGAGTGAAAAACTGTTTTTT
TRBD1,TRBJ1-5,TRBV10-3,.,CASNPGTGGNQPQHF,TGTGCCAGCAACCCCGGGACAGGGGGCAATCAGCCCCAGCATTTT
TRBD1,TRBJ1-4,TRBV7-8,once,CASSMTRGPATNEKLFF,TGTGCCAGCAGCATGACCAGGGGGCCGGCAACTAATGAAAAACTGTTTTTT
TRBD1,TRBJ1-1,TRBV27,.,CASSLSQGAGTEAFF,TGTGCCAGCAGTCTCTCACAGGGGGCGGGCACTGAAGCTTTCTTT
.,TRBJ1-4,TRBV28,.,CASTPLGLGGEKLFF,TGTGCCAGCACCCCCCTGGGACTTGGAGGTGAAAAACTGTTTTTT
.,TRBJ1-1,TRBV5-8,.,CASSYRSGSTEAFF,TGTGCCAGCAGCTATCGGTCCGGTTCCACTGAAGCTTTCTTT
.,TRBJ1-6,TRBV7-3,few,CASSHTWGILLHF,TGTGCCAGCAGCCATACATGGGGCATTCTCCTCCACTTT
.,TRBJ1-2,TRBV28,once,CASSLNRPYGYTF,TGTGCCAGCAGTTTAAACAGGCCTTATGGCTACACCTTC
TRBD1,TRBJ1-2,TRBV5-1,.,CASSPRRDRVYGYTF,TGCGCCAGCAGCCCGCGGAGGGACAGGGTCTATGGCTACACCTTC
.,TRBJ1-2,TRBV3-1/TRBV3-2,.,CASSQVAGEGGYTF,TGTGCCAGCAGCCAGGTCGCAGGGGAAGGAGGCTACACCTTC
.,TRBJ1-1,TRBV19,.,CASSKVDWAVNTEAFF,TGTGCCAGTAGTAAAGTGGACTGGGCAGTAAACACTGAAGCTTTCTTT
.,TRBJ2-2,TRBV7-2,.,CASSFGGNTGELFF,TGTGCCAGCAGCTTCGGTGGGAACACCGGGGAGCTGTTTTTT
.,TRBJ2-5,TRBV12-3/TRBV12-4,.,CASSSGLQETQYF,TGTGCCAGCAGTTCAGGTTTGCAAGAGACCCAGTACTTC
.,TRBJ1-6,TRBV7-9,.,CASSSRGMYNSPLHF,TGTGCCAGCAGCTCGCGCGGGATGTATAATTCACCCCTCCACTTT
.,TRBJ1-6,TRBV2,.,CASTDTGSYNSPLHF,TGTGCCAGCACTGACACGGGCTCCTATAATTCACCCCTCCACTTT
.,TRBJ2-2,TRBV21-1,.,CASSRRLAATGTGELFF,TGTGCCAGCAGCAGGCGACTAGCCGCCACCGGGACCGGGGAGCTGTTTTTT
.,TRBJ1-2,TRBV6-2/TRBV6-3,.,CASSYQGGYTF,TGTGCCAGCAGTTACCAGGGTGGCTACACCTTC
.,TRBJ2-5,TRBV24-1,.,CATSAQGWGETQYF,TGTGCCACCAGTGCCCAGGGGTGGGGAGAGACCCAGTACTTC
.,TRBJ2-5,TRBV24-1,.,CATSDPGKLQETQYF,TGTGCCACCAGTGACCCCGGGAAGCTCCAAGAGACCCAGTACTTC
.,TRBJ2-1,TRBV30,.,CAWANGLYNEQFF,TGTGCCTGGGCTAACGGACTCTACAATGAGCAGTTCTTC
.,TRBJ1-5,TRBV11-2,once,CASSLDPDRKNNQPQHF,TGTGCCAGCAGCTTAGATCCCGACAGGAAAAACAATCAGCCCCAGCATTTT
TRBD2,TRBJ2-5,TRBV9,.,CASSVEHWGGIQYF,TGTGCCAGCAGCGTCGAGCATTGGGGGGGAATCCAGTACTTC